A single sample is the source of the 9 T cell receptor beta chains below, sequenced in a study of T cell changes during pregnancy in multiple sclerosis. Measured with immunoSEQ multiplex PCR; TCRdb has only the in-frame clones, and not every one. The table has under 90,000 clones, about 94% seen once. Source: peripheral blood, taken in the second trimester of pregnancy. The source of these receptors is a female donor in good health, enrolled as a control in a pregnancy study.

With respect to this clone: Its ends do not fully match the called genes, so a read error is possible. V gene TRBV5-4 combines with J gene TRBJ1-2; 8 positions match TRBD1. This CDR3 is 12 amino acids long. Germline V gene data show CDR1 as SGHNT and CDR2 as YYREEE (reference sequence). The CDR3 DNA follows: TGTGCCAGCAGCTTGGCCGGGGGACAGGTTGACTTC. This codes for CASSLAGGQVDF.

The J gene is TRBJ2-1, the V gene TRBV7-2, with 8 bases matching TRBD2. Germline-derived CDR1 and CDR2 are SGHTA and FQGNSA. V lost 7 bases to trimming and J lost 2 bases; unmatched junction nucleotides: 7. This CDR3 comprises 15 residues. The CDR3, as DNA: TGTGCCAGCACGACGAGCGGGAGCCCCTACAATGAGCAGTTCTTC. The encoded protein is CASTTSGSPYNEQFF.

This clone was observed a single time. The chain carries TRBV5-4 and TRBJ1-2; TRBD1 might be the D (5 bases). This CDR3 has 13 residues. V was shortened by 0 bases and J by 4 bases, with 7 bases between the two germline ends. CDR1 and CDR2 (germline): SGHNT, YYREEE (reference sequence). CDR3 bases: TGTGCCAGCAGCTTGGACAGGACCTATGGCTACACCTTC. This gives the protein CASSLDRTYGYTF.

The genes are TRBV2 and TRBJ1-1; a possible D gene is TRBD1 (6 bases). Germline V gene sequence: CDR1 SNHLY, CDR2 FYNNEI. The germline V and J ends were trimmed by 4 bases and 7 bases, with 19 bases remaining between them. The CDR3 extends over 15 amino acids. The CDR3 protein is CASSGPGGGQGEAFF. CDR3 nucleotide sequence: TGTGCCAGCAGTGGCCCCGGGGGGGGGCAGGGTGAAGCTTTCTTT.

The chain employs TRBV27 and TRBJ1-2; tentatively, D is TRBD1 (6 bases). Germline lookup yields CDR1 MNHEY and CDR2 SMNVEV (reference sequence). The CDR3 contains 15 residues. The V gene lost 0 bases and the J gene lost 7 bases, with 15 bases spanning the gap. The CDR3 DNA sequence: TGTGCCAGCAGTTTATCGTACAGGGCAGGATTTGGCTACACCTTC. Translating it yields CASSLSYRAGFGYTF.

The rearrangement uses TRBV28 and TRBJ2-7, with TRBD2 matching 9 bases. The CDR3 is made up of 15 amino acids. J gave up 3 bases and V 7 bases, and 10 bases lay outside the gene matches. CDR1 MDHEN and CDR2 SYDVKM come from the germline V gene. The CDR3, as DNA: TGTGCCAGCACTGAACTGCTAGCGGGAATCTACGAGCAGTACTTC. Protein: CASTELLAGIYEQYF.

This chain joins TRBV11-2 and TRBJ2-7; D ambiguous. V was clipped by 4 bases and J by 0 bases, with 16 bases between them. The CDR3 contains 16 residues. Germline loops: CDR1 SGHAT, CDR2 FQNNGV. The CDR3 here is CASSSTAAASSYEQYF. The CDR3 DNA reads as TGTGCCAGCAGCTCCACGGCTGCGGCCAGCTCCTACGAGCAGTACTTC.

This clone has only one observation. V gene TRBV4-2 combines with J gene TRBJ2-1, with 10 bases fitting TRBD2. CDR1 and CDR2 (germline): LGHNA, YNFKEQ. Losses at the gene ends were 3 bases for V and 7 bases for J; bases not matched to a gene: 3. The CDR3 runs to 14 residues. The CDR3 nucleotides are TGTGCCAGCAGCCATCGAGCGGGAGGGAATGAGCAGTTCTTC. This codes for CASSHRAGGNEQFF.

This clone was observed a single time. J is TRBJ2-7 and V is TRBV5-1; 9 nucleotides align to TRBD1. Germline CDR1 reads SGHRS; CDR2 reads YFSETQ. CDR3 length: 15 residues. The trim removed 5 bases at V and 5 bases at J, leaving 11 bases unmatched. The CDR3 DNA reads TGCGCCAGCAGGTGGAGGGGACAGGGCAATGACGAGCAGTACTTC. Amino acids: CASRWRGQGNDEQYF.